These 21 T cell receptor beta chains share one sample of origin, sequenced in a study of regulatory T cells in long-lasting Graves disease. Time point of the sample: newly diagnosed GD, antithyroid drugs for less than 3 months. The TCR library used RNA extracted from PBMCs. Libraries of TCR beta came from iRepertoire HTBI primers plus Arm-PCR of CDR3 regions. From the multiplex PCR reads, TCRdb called clonotypes with MiXCR, one entry per CDR3 protein. Of about 220,000 distinct CDR3 sequences listed, about 16% are singletons. Material: peripheral blood mononuclear cells (PBMCs), obtained at new diagnosis, from a patient treated with antithyroid drugs. These receptors were collected from a female donor with Graves disease.

V is TRBV19 and J is TRBJ1-1, with D unclear. Trimming removed 3 bases at V and 6 bases at J, with 11 bases between. The germline gives CDR1 LNHDA, CDR2 SQIVND (reference sequence). The CDR3 loop spans 13 amino acids. This CDR3 reads CASSIGAGAEAFF. The DNA for the CDR3 is TGTGCCAGTAGTATCGGAGCCGGTGCTGAAGCTTTCTTT.

This clonotype was detected ten times or more. The gene calls are TRBV20-1 and TRBJ1-6; 9 bases match TRBD1. CDR1 is DFQATT and CDR2 is SNEGSKA in the germline V gene (reference sequence). The junction had 1 base not matched to a gene; V was cut back by 0 bases and J by 7 bases. The CDR3 contains 14 residues. The CDR3 sequence: CSARDGQGNSPLHF. The DNA of the CDR3 is TGCAGTGCTAGAGATGGACAGGGGAATTCACCCCTCCACTTT.

V is TRBV29-1 and J is TRBJ2-1; 7 bases agree with TRBD2. CDR1 and CDR2 (germline): SQVTM, ANQGSEA. The CDR3 totals 12 residues. The trim removed 0 bases at V and 8 bases at J, leaving 1 base unmatched. CDR3 in amino acids: CSVEDRGDEQFF. CDR3 nucleotides: TGCAGCGTTGAAGATCGGGGGGATGAGCAGTTCTTC.

This clonotype was counted many times. The chain carries TRBV12-3 or TRBV12-4 and TRBJ2-3; D unclear. This CDR3 region has 14 residues. Trimming cost V 6 bases and J 5 bases, with 15 bases left between them. The CDR3 loop reads CASSLAGAGDTQYF. The DNA of the CDR3 is TGTGCCAGCAGCTTGGCCGGAGCAGGAGATACGCAGTATTTT.

With regard to this clonotype: At one boundary the junction diverges from the germline segment, which might be a read error. The chain employs TRBV19 and TRBJ1-3; D is undetermined. Germline assignment: CDR1 LNHDA and CDR2 SQIVND (reference sequence). The CDR3 runs 13 residues. The CDR3 loop is CASSIQSGDTIYF. In DNA form, the CDR3 reads TGTGCCAGTAGTATACAGAGTGGAGACACCATATATTTT.

The chain recombines TRBV20-1 with TRBJ2-5; D is uncertain. The CDR3 is made up of 15 amino acids. The V and J ends lost 0 bases and 2 bases respectively, with 13 bases between them. The germline gives CDR1 DFQATT, CDR2 SNEGSKA (reference sequence). The CDR3 here is CSARDVKSLQETQYF. Here the CDR3 DNA reads TGCAGTGCTAGAGATGTCAAGTCCCTTCAAGAGACCCAGTACTTC.

At least ten counts were recorded for this clonotype. The CDR3 sequence: CASSSRQAPGWGVYGYTF. CDR3 DNA sequence: TGTGCCAGCAGTTCTCGACAGGCTCCAGGATGGGGGGTCTATGGCTACACCTTC. This rearrangement joins TRBV28 to TRBJ1-2; maybe TRBD1 (6 bases). With 4 bases removed from V and 4 bases from J, the gap between germline ends came to 25 bases. Germline V gene lookup returns CDR1 MDHEN and CDR2 SYDVKM. The CDR3 totals 18 residues.

This clonotype came up many times. The chain employs TRBV28 and TRBJ1-6, with 8 bases aligning to TRBD1. The CDR3 has 13 amino acids. V lost 5 bases and J lost 10; bases outside the gene matches: 4. Germline CDR1 reads MDHEN; CDR2 reads SYDVKM. DNA for the CDR3: TGTGCCAGCAGTGGAGACAGGGGCTCACCCCTCCACTTT. This translates into CASSGDRGSPLHF.

This clonotype has ten or more counts. CDR3 amino acids: CASSYRTLNTGELFF. The DNA for the CDR3 is TGTGCCAGCAGCTACCGGACTTTGAACACCGGGGAGCTGTTTTTT. The chain couples TRBV6-2 or TRBV6-3 to TRBJ2-2; D might be TRBD2 (5 bases). V gave up 6 bases and J gave up 1 base, with 12 bases separating them. The CDR3 has 15 amino acids. The germline V gene has CDR1 MNHEY and CDR2 SVGEGT.

This clonotype was seen ten or more times. The chain employs TRBV6-8 and TRBJ1-4; TRBD1 matches at 7 bases. This CDR3 has 15 residues. The germline gives CDR1 MNHGY, CDR2 SAAAGT. Losses at the gene ends were 6 bases for V and 0 bases for J; bases not matched to a gene: 4. The CDR3 DNA reads TGTGCCAGCAGCAGACAGGGTGCAACTAATGAAAAACTGTTTTTT. Translating gives CASSRQGATNEKLFF.

This clonotype has at least ten counts. This chain joins TRBV29-1 and TRBJ2-3; D unclear. V lost 6 bases and J lost 2, with 9 bases in between. CDR1 is SQVTM and CDR2 is ANQGSEA in the germline V gene. This CDR3 has 12 amino acids. CDR3 bases: TGCAGCGTAGACGGACCCACAGATACGCAGTATTTT. Amino acid sequence: CSVDGPTDTQYF.

This chain joins TRBV6-2 or TRBV6-3 and TRBJ2-1, with a tentative D call TRBD1 (7 bases). CDR1 is MNHEY, CDR2 SVGEGT, per germline. CDR3 size: 15 residues. V was clipped by 5 bases and J by 5 bases, with 16 bases between them. CDR3 in amino acids: CASSEQGGYNNEQFF. The CDR3 DNA reads TGTGCCAGCAGTGAGCAGGGGGGCTATAACAATGAGCAGTTCTTC.

Ten or more counts support this clonotype. The V gene is TRBV2, the J gene TRBJ1-2, with no clear D. The CDR3 is made up of 16 amino acids. Trimming left V 3 bases short and J 1 base short, with 15 bases between. Germline CDR1 is SNHLY and CDR2 is FYNNEI. The CDR3 DNA is TGTGCCAGCAGTGACCCGACCATCCCGTTTAACTATGGCTACACCTTC. This codes for CASSDPTIPFNYGYTF. Using reference TRBV2 and TRBJ1-2 for the parts outside the CDR3, the full variable domain is EPEVTQTPSHQVTQMGQEVILRCVPISNHLYFYWYRQILGQKVEFLVSFYNNEISEKSEIFDDQFSVERPDGSNFTLKIRSTKLEDSAMYFCASSDPTIPFNYGYTFGSGTRLTVV.

This clonotype was recorded at least ten times. The rearrangement uses TRBV5-1 and TRBJ2-7; TRBD1 matches at 9 bases. Per germline, CDR1 SGHRS and CDR2 YFSETQ. V shed 4 bases and J 6 bases; nucleotides not matched to a gene: 8. The CDR3 has 14 residues. The CDR3 region is CASSGGTGSSEQYF. CDR3 nucleotide sequence: TGCGCCAGCAGCGGGGGGACAGGGTCGAGCGAGCAGTACTTC.

This clonotype was observed at least ten times. The chain employs TRBV20-1 and TRBJ1-1; 11 nucleotides match TRBD1. Germline-derived CDR1 and CDR2 are DFQATT and SNEGSKA (reference sequence). CDR3 length: 14 residues. V shed 8 bases and J 5 bases; nucleotides not matched to a gene: 10. CDR3 nucleotides: TGCAGTACGGGACAGGGGGACGAGGTAACTGAAGCTTTCTTT. Translation gives CSTGQGDEVTEAFF.

This clonotype came up many times. The chain uses TRBV16 and TRBJ1-1; D not resolved. CDR3 size: 14 residues. Looked up from germline, CDR1 is KGHSY and CDR2 is FQNENV. V lost 2 bases, J lost 2 bases, and 9 bases lay in between. CDR3 region: CASSQPGSNTEAFF. CDR3 sequence (DNA): TGTGCCAGCAGCCAACCCGGGAGTAACACTGAAGCTTTCTTT. The full variable domain, in which reference TRBV16 and TRBJ1-1 provide the parts outside the CDR3, is GEEVAQTPKHLVRGEGQKAKLYCAPIKGHSYVFWYQQVLKNEFKFLISFQNENVFDETGMPKERFSAKCLPNSPCSLEIQATKLEDSAVYFCASSQPGSNTEAFFGQGTRLTVV.

As to this clonotype: The junction differs from germline at one of its ends, possibly a read error. The chain is built from TRBV11-2 and TRBJ1-4; 8 bases are a match to TRBD1. The CDR3 contains 17 residues. CDR1 SGHAT and CDR2 FQNNGV come from the germline V gene. The CDR3 protein is CAGSLRGLSVTNEKLFF. DNA for the CDR3: TGTGCCGGCAGCCTCAGGGGGCTTTCAGTAACTAATGAAAAACTGTTTTTT.

Worth noting for this clonotype: A read error may be the cause here, since a much bigger clone is one base away. The chain recombines TRBV11-3 with TRBJ2-7; 7 positions match TRBD1. Germline V gene data show CDR1 as SGHNT and CDR2 as YENEEA. Trimming took 5 bases from V and 3 from J; bases not matched to a gene: 13. The CDR3 has 16 amino acids. In DNA form, the CDR3 reads TGTGCCAGCAGCAAGGCCGGGATAGGGGGCTTCTACGAGCAGTACTTC. This translates into CASSKAGIGGFYEQYF.

The sample holds many counts of this clonotype. The chain carries TRBV28 and TRBJ2-1, with D hard to call. V was trimmed by 5 bases and J by 0 bases, leaving 14 bases between them. CDR1 and CDR2 (germline): MDHEN, SYDVKM. This CDR3 region has 16 residues. CDR3: CASSPMTQSSYNEQFF. DNA for the CDR3: TGTGCCAGCAGTCCCATGACTCAGAGCTCCTACAATGAGCAGTTCTTC. The full variable domain, rest sourced from reference TRBV28 and TRBJ2-1, is DVKVTQSSRYLVKRTGEKVFLECVQDMDHENMFWYRQDPGLGLRLIYFSYDVKMKEKGDIPEGYSVSREKKERFSLILESASTNQTSMYLCASSPMTQSSYNEQFFGPGTRLTVL.

This chain uses TRBV2 with TRBJ1-4, with D perhaps matching TRBD1 (6 bases). Germline V gene data show CDR1 as SNHLY and CDR2 as FYNNEI. Trimming pared 8 bases from V and 5 bases from J, leaving 18 bases between. The CDR3 has 15 residues. CDR3: CASSFVLQGNEKLFF. CDR3 in DNA: TGTGCCAGCTCGTTTGTTTTGCAGGGGAATGAAAAACTGTTTTTT.

This clonotype has ten or more counts. The J gene is TRBJ2-7, the V gene TRBV5-8; D may correspond to TRBD1 or TRBD2 (5 bases each). Germline assignment: CDR1 SGHTS and CDR2 YDEGEE. The CDR3 length is 14 residues. The V gene lost 4 bases and the J gene lost 1 base, with 12 bases spanning the gap. CDR3 amino acids: CASSDRDRSYEQYF. The CDR3 DNA follows: TGTGCCAGCAGCGACCGGGACCGTTCCTACGAGCAGTACTTC.